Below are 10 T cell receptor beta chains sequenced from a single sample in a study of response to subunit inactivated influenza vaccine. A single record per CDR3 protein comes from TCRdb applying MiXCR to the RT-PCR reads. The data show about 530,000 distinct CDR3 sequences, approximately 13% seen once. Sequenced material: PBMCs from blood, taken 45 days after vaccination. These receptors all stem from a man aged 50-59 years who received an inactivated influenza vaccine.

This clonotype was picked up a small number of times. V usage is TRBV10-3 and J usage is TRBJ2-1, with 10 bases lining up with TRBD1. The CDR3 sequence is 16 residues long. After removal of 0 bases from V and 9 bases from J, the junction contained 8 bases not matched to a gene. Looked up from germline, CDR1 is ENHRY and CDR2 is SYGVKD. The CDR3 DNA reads TGTGCCATCAGTGAGTCGCGGGACAGGGGTTGGGGTGAGCAGTTCTTC. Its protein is CAISESRDRGWGEQFF.

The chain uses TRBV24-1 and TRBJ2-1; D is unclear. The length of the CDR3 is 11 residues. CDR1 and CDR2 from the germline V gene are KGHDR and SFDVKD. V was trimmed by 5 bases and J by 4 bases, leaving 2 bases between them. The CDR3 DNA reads TGTGCCACCAGTGTGTACAATGAGCAGTTCTTC. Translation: CATSVYNEQFF.

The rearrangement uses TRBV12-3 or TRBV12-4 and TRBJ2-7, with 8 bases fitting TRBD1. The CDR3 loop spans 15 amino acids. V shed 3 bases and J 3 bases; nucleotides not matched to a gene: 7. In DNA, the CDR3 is TGTGCCAGCAGTTTTAACCTCGACAGGGGCTACGAGCAGTACTTC. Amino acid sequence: CASSFNLDRGYEQYF.

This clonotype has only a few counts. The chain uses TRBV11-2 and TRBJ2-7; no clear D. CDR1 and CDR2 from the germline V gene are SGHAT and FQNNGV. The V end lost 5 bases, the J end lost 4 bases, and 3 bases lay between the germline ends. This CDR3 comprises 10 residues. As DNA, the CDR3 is TGTGCCAGCAGCGCGTACGAGCAGTACTTC. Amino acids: CASSAYEQYF.

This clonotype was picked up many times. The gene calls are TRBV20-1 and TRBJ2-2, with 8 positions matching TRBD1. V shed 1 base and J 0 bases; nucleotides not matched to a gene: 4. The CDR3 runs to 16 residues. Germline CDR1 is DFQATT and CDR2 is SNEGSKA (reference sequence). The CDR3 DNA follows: TGCAGTGCTAGAGGGCAGGGGGCGGCGAACACCGGGGAGCTGTTTTTT. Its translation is CSARGQGAANTGELFF.

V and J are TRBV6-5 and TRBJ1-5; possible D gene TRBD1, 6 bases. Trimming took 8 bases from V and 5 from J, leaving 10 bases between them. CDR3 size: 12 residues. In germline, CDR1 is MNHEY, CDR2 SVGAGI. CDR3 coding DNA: TGTGCCAGCTGGGACACACATCAGCCCCAGCATTTT. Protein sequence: CASWDTHQPQHF.

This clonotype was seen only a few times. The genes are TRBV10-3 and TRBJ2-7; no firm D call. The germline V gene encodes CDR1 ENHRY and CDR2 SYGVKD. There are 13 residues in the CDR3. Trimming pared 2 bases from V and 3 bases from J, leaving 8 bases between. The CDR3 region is CAISEPPGYEQYF. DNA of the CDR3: TGTGCCATCAGTGAGCCGCCGGGCTACGAGCAGTACTTC.

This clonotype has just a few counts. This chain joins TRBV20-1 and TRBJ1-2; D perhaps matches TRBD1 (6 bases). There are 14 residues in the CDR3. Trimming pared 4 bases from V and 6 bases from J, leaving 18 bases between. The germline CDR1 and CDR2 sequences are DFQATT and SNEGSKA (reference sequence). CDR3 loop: CSATPRGGADGYTF. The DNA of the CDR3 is TGCAGTGCTACCCCCCGAGGGGGTGCGGATGGCTACACCTTC.

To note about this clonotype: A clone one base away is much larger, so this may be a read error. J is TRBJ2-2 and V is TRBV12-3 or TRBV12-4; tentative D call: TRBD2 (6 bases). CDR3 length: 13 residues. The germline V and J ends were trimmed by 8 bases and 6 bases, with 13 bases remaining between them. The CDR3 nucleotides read TGTGCCAGCGGAGGGAGCAGCGCCGGGGAGCTGTTTTTT. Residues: CASGGSSAGELFF.

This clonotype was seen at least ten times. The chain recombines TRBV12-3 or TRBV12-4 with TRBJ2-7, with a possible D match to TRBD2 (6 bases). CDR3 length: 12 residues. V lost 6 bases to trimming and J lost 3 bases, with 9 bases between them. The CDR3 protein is CASSSGGYEQYF. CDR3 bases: TGTGCCAGCAGCTCCGGGGGCTACGAGCAGTACTTC.